This T cell receptor beta chain came from a study of CD8+CD57+ T cells in acquired aplastic anemia. Genomic DNA constituted the template upon which TCR beta VDJ and CDR3 profiling was performed. MiXCR was run by TCRdb on the reads, yielding one entry per CDR3 protein. Of about 180,000 distinct CDR3 sequences in the sample, roughly three fifths are singletons; the top ten hold approximately 40%. Whole-study results and caveats: Twenty-nine CD8+ CDR3 sequences were shared between patients and controls.

As for this clonotype: Antigen: not known.

All sequencing subjects had displayed CD8+CD57+ cell expansion on flow cytometry. This CDR3 is 13 amino acids long. With 4 bases removed from V and 5 bases from J, the gap between germline ends came to 11 bases. Germline CDR1 reads LNHDA; CDR2 reads SQIVND (reference sequence). Material for sequencing was sorted CD4+, CD8+, or CD8+CD57+ T cells (not recorded which) from PBMCs. The TCR sequence derives from a human donor with aplastic anemia. J is TRBJ2-5 and V is TRBV19; weak D call: TRBD1 (6 bases). CDR3 DNA: TGTGCCAGTAGTACAGTGAGGGGGGAGACCCAGTACTTC. Residues: CASSTVRGETQYF.